This TCR beta chain was sequenced in a study of PD-1 blockade in classical Hodgkin lymphoma. Each of the patients experienced relapse following autologous stem cell transplantation, and their brentuximab vedotin exposure differed. With magnetic negative selection, CD4+ T cells were purified from PBMCs that had been thawed. Overall study results and limits: Patients newly diagnosed and complete responders had comparable baseline diversity. Only CD4+ TCR diversity, not CD8+, had risen significantly by C4D1. When nivolumab was started under 1 year after ASCT, patients were excluded. Newly diagnosed patients were reported to exhibit reduced baseline TCR diversity relative to healthy donors.

This clone was counted between two and nine times. Its antigen is still unknown. Using immunoSEQ multiplex PCR, the repertoire was profiled, and TCRdb retains in-frame clones only, with some absent. The sample includes just under 30,000 clones, 85% seen only once; the top ten take about 2.6%. The CDR3 sequence is 15 residues long. Trimming at V came to 4 bases and at J to 3 bases, leaving 4 bases not matched to a gene. Per germline, CDR1 LNHDA and CDR2 SQIVND (reference sequence). The sequenced sample was CD4+ T cells from blood, obtained at baseline. This chain connects TRBV19 to TRBJ2-2, with 8 bases fitting TRBD1. The source is a human donor with classical Hodgkin lymphoma. The CDR3 DNA follows: TGTGCCAGTAGTACCAGGACAGGGTACACCGGGGAGCTGTTTTTT. Translated: CASSTRTGYTGELFF.